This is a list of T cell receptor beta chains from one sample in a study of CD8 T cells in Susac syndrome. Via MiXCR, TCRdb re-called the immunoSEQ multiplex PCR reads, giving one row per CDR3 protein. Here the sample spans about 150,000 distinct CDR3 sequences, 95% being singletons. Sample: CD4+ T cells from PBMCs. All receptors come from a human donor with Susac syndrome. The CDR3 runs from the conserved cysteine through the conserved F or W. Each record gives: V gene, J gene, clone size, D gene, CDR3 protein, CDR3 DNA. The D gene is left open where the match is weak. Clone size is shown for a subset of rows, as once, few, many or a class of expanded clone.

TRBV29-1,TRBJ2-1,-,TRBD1,CSDRTGLKDEQFF,TGCAGCGACCGGACAGGTCTTAAGGATGAGCAGTTCTTC
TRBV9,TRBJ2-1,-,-,CASSVADSGSSYNEQFF,TGTGCCAGCAGCGTAGCCGATAGCGGCAGCTCCTACAATGAGCAGTTCTTC
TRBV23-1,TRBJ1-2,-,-,CASSQVSLGRPFPDYGYTF,TGCGCCAGCAGTCAAGTCTCGTTGGGACGTCCATTTCCCGACTATGGCTACACCTTC
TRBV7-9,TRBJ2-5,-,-,CASSLSSGIPGPQYF,TGTGCCAGCAGCTTATCTTCCGGGATCCCAGGGCCCCAGTACTTC
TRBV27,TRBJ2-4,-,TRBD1,CASSFTRTGPIQYF,TGTGCCAGCAGTTTTACCCGGACAGGGCCGATTCAGTACTTC
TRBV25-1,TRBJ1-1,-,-,CASSPQSRVTEAFF,TGTGCCAGCAGTCCCCAATCAAGGGTCACTGAAGCTTTCTTT
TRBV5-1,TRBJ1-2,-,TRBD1,CASSTLGTGSYGYTF,TGCGCCAGCAGCACGTTGGGGACAGGGAGCTATGGCTACACCTTC
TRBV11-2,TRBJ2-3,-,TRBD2,CASSRTSGGVTDTQYF,TGTGCCAGCAGCCGGACTAGCGGGGGGGTCACAGATACGCAGTATTTT
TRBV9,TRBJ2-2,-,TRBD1,CASSAWGTGYPGELFF,TGTGCCAGCAGCGCTTGGGGGACAGGGTACCCTGGGGAGCTGTTTTTT
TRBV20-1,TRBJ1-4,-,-,CSARRGVGNEKLFF,TGCAGTGCTAGACGAGGGGTGGGAAATGAAAAACTGTTTTTT
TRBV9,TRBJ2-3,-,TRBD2,CASSVGSLASDTQYF,TGTGCCAGCAGCGTAGGGTCACTAGCGTCAGATACGCAGTATTTT
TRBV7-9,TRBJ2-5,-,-,CASSEPRKETQYF,TGTGCCAGCAGCGAACCCCGAAAGGAGACCCAGTACTTC
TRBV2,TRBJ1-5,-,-,CASSESQTRYSNQPQHF,TGTGCCAGCAGTGAATCCCAGACACGGTATAGCAATCAGCCCCAGCATTTT
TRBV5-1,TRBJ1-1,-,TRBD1,CASSLGGTANTEAFF,TGCGCCAGCAGCTTGGGCGGGACAGCGAACACTGAAGCTTTCTTT
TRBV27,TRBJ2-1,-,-,CATGGPSSYNEQFF,TGTGCCACCGGGGGGCCGAGCTCCTACAATGAGCAGTTCTTC
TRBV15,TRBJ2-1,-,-,CATSRGGRNEQFF,TGTGCCACCAGCAGAGGAGGCAGGAATGAGCAGTTCTTC
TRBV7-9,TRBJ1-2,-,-,CASSQGLGLGYTF,TGTGCCAGCAGCCAGGGATTGGGGCTTGGCTACACCTTC
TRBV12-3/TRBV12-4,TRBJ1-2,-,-,CASSANSNPRYGYTF,TGTGCCAGCAGCGCGAATAGTAATCCGCGCTATGGCTACACCTTC
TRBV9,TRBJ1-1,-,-,CASSVATANTEAFF,TGTGCCAGCAGCGTAGCTACAGCGAACACTGAAGCTTTCTTT
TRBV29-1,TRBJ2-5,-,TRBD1,CSVGTGLGETQYF,TGCAGCGTTGGGACAGGGCTAGGGGAGACCCAGTACTTC
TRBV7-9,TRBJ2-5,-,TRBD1,CASTQRSGQGASETQYF,TGTGCCAGCACCCAGAGGTCGGGACAGGGGGCTTCGGAGACCCAGTACTTC
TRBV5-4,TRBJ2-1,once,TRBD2,CASSFSGRYNEQFF,TGTGCCAGCAGCTTTTCCGGGAGGTACAATGAGCAGTTCTTC
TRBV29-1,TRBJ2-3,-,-,CSVAHSVTDTQYF,TGCAGCGTTGCGCACAGTGTCACAGATACGCAGTATTTT
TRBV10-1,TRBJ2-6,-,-,CASSDSGAGANVLTF,TGCGCCAGCAGTGATAGTGGGGCTGGGGCCAACGTCCTGACTTTC
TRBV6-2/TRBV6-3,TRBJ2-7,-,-,CASSSTGTSYEQYF,TGTGCCAGCAGTTCGACAGGGACTTCCTACGAGCAGTACTTC
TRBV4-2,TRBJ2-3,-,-,CASGDSGTDTQYF,TGTGCCAGCGGAGATTCAGGCACAGATACGCAGTATTTT
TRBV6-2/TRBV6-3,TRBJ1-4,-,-,CASTRGVATNEKLFF,TGTGCCAGCACCCGAGGCGTTGCAACTAATGAAAAACTGTTTTTT
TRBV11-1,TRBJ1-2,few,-,CASSFGGNGYTF,TGTGCCAGCAGCTTCGGTGGGAATGGCTACACCTTC
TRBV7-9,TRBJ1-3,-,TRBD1,CASSSTGTAGNTIYF,TGTGCCAGCAGCTCAACCGGGACAGCTGGAAACACCATATATTTT
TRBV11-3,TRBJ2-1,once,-,CASSHSPSNNEQFF,TGTGCCAGCAGCCACTCACCTAGTAACAATGAGCAGTTCTTC
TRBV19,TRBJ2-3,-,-,CASSIKAGDTQYF,TGTGCCAGTAGTATAAAGGCAGGAGATACGCAGTATTTT
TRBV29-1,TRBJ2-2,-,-,CSVGPNTGELFF,TGCAGCGTTGGACCGAACACCGGGGAGCTGTTTTTT
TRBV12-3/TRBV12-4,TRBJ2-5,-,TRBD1,CASSSDTGGKETQYF,TGTGCCAGCAGTTCCGACACAGGGGGGAAAGAGACCCAGTACTTC
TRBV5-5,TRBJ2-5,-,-,CASSHADFEETQYF,TGTGCCAGCAGCCACGCGGATTTTGAGGAGACCCAGTACTTC
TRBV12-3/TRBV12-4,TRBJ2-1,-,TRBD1,CASQTSGTGQYSEQFF,TGTGCCAGCCAAACCTCCGGGACAGGGCAATACAGTGAGCAGTTCTTC
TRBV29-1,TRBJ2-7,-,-,CSVEGRGEQYF,TGCAGCGTTGAAGGGCGGGGCGAGCAGTACTTC
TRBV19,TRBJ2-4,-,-,CASSRKRGMGENIQYF,TGTGCCAGCAGTCGGAAACGGGGGATGGGCGAAAACATTCAGTACTTC
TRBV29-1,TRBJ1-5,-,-,CSVVAESNQPQHF,TGCAGCGTTGTCGCTGAGAGCAATCAGCCCCAGCATTTT
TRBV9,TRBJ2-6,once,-,CASSVVQGRSGANVLTF,TGTGCCAGCAGCGTCGTGCAGGGCCGCTCTGGGGCCAACGTCCTGACTTTC
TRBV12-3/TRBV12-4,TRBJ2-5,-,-,CASTGHFQETQYF,TGTGCCAGCACTGGACATTTTCAAGAGACCCAGTACTTC